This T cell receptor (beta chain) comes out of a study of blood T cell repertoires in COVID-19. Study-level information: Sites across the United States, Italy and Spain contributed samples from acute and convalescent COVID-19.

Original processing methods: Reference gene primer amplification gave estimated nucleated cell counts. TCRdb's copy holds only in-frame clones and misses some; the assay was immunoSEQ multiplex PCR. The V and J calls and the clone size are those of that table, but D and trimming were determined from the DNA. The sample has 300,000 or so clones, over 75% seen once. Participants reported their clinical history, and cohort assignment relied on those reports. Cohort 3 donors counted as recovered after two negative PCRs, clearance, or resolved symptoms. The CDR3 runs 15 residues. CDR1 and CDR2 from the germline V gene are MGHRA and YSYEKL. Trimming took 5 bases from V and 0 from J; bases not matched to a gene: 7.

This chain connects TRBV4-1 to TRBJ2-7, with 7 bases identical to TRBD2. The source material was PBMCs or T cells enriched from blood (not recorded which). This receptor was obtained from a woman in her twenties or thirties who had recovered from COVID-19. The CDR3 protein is CASSKTSASSYEQYF. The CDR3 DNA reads TGCGCCAGCAGCAAAACTAGCGCGAGCTCCTACGAGCAGTACTTC.